This T cell receptor (beta chain) originates from a study of post-analysis software for immune sequencing data. Across the whole study: Included among the disease courses, which were recorded for the cohort, were relapsing-remitting, secondary progressive and progressive-relapsing multiple sclerosis.

The sample holds a few counts of this clonotype. The antigen is not known. Trimming stripped 7 bases from V and 0 bases from J, with 12 bases between. CDR3 length: 15 amino acids. General study findings and limits: Among multiple sclerosis patients, normalized Chao1 diversity was significantly below that of controls. By F measure, strong co-clustering occurred among samples prepared in the same batch. When patients were compared with controls, a handful of TRBV segments were more frequent, TRBV5-6, TRBV5-1 and TRBV20-1 among them.

Unique-molecular-identifier-tagged TCR beta cDNA libraries were used. T cells, about 0.9 to 10 million of them, yielded a few hundred thousand cDNA molecules. TCRdb reanalysed the PCR reads using MiXCR and keeps one entry per CDR3 protein. Seen here are about 380,000 distinct CDR3 sequences, 30% to 45% observed once, and the top ten hold roughly 13%. Sequencing was carried out using blood. The sequence was obtained from a girl between 10 and 17 years old with multiple sclerosis. The chain has TRBV12-3 or TRBV12-4 and TRBJ2-2, with D hard to call. CDR3 in amino acids: CASNRDTANTGELFF. The CDR3 nucleotides read TGTGCCAGCAATAGAGACACTGCGAACACCGGGGAGCTGTTTTTT.